A selection of T cell receptor beta chains follows, all from one sample in a study of shared clonotypes between healthy human individuals. This table comes from immunoSEQ multiplex PCR, and its TCRdb copy is limited to in-frame clones, with some not included. Of 750,000 to 1,000,000 clones detected, almost 95% appear once; the ten largest clones hold 24%. Sequenced sample: naive CD8+ T cells sorted from blood. These receptors were taken from a man in his thirties or forties in good health. CDR3s include the opening cysteine and the closing phenylalanine or tryptophan. Each record gives: CDR3 protein, CDR3 DNA, V gene, D gene, J gene, clone size. A D gene is named only where the DNA matches it firmly. Only part of the rows carry a size: once, few, many, or a class if the clone is expanded.

CASSLVGTGLTGELFF,TGTGCCAGCAGCTTGGTTGGAACAGGGCTCACCGGGGAGCTGTTTTTT,TRBV5-6,.,TRBJ2-2,.
CASSLEGGSPYNEQFF,TGCGCCAGCAGCTTGGAAGGCGGGAGTCCCTACAATGAGCAGTTCTTC,TRBV5-1,TRBD2,TRBJ2-1,.
CASSLGREGNQPQHF,TGTGCCAGCAGCTTAGGGCGGGAAGGCAATCAGCCCCAGCATTTT,TRBV7-9,.,TRBJ1-5,.
CASSKDRVSCNIVGTGGGETQYF,TGTGCCAGCAGCAAGGACAGGGTTTCTTGTAACATTGTGGGGACAGGGGGCGGAGAGACCCAGTACTTC,TRBV21-1,.,TRBJ2-5,.
CASSLFLGFQETQYF,TGTGCCAGCAGCTTATTTCTGGGGTTTCAAGAGACCCAGTACTTC,TRBV11-2,.,TRBJ2-5,.
CASSSTDTQYF,TGTGCCAGCAGTAGCACAGATACGCAGTATTTT,TRBV13,.,TRBJ2-3,.
CASSLGREPPYEQYF,TGTGCCAGCAGCTTGGGCAGGGAACCCCCCTACGAGCAGTACTTC,TRBV5-4,.,TRBJ2-7,.
CASSTGTSQETQYF,TGTGCCAGCAGCACCGGGACCAGCCAAGAGACCCAGTACTTC,TRBV7-9,.,TRBJ2-5,.
CASSWLMNTEAFF,TGTGCCAGCAGCTGGTTGATGAACACTGAAGCTTTCTTT,TRBV5-6,.,TRBJ1-1,.
CASSEGLAARTDTQYF,TGTGCCAGCAGCGAAGGACTAGCGGCCCGCACAGATACGCAGTATTTT,TRBV9,TRBD2,TRBJ2-3,.
CASSETGTGAHEQYF,TGTGCCAGCAGCGAAACCGGGACAGGGGCCCACGAGCAGTACTTC,TRBV6-1,TRBD1,TRBJ2-7,.
CASSQDEPLKGEKLFF,TGCGCCAGCAGCCAAGACGAGCCCCTCAAGGGGGAAAAACTGTTTTTT,TRBV4-3,.,TRBJ1-4,.
CASSIKHNEQFF,TGTGCCAGCAGCATAAAACACAATGAGCAGTTCTTC,TRBV9,.,TRBJ2-1,.
CASSERQVDAGELFF,TGCGCCAGCAGTGAGCGCCAGGTCGATGCCGGGGAGCTGTTTTTT,TRBV10-1,.,TRBJ2-2,few
CASSPGVSSGKETQYF,TGTGCCAGTAGCCCAGGGGTCTCTAGCGGGAAAGAGACCCAGTACTTC,TRBV19,TRBD2,TRBJ2-5,.
CASSVEVYSNNEQFF,TGTGCCAGCAGCGTAGAAGTCTACTCCAACAATGAGCAGTTCTTC,TRBV9,.,TRBJ2-1,.
CASSYRRPAGDYEQYF,TGTGCCAGCAGTTATCGCCGCCCAGCGGGAGACTACGAGCAGTACTTC,TRBV6-6,TRBD2,TRBJ2-7,once
CASSRELAPYEQYF,TGTGCCAGCAGTAGGGAACTAGCGCCCTACGAGCAGTACTTC,TRBV11-2,TRBD2,TRBJ2-7,.
CASSLGDREAKNIQYF,TGCGCCAGCAGCTTGGGTGACAGGGAGGCCAAAAACATTCAGTACTTC,TRBV5-1,TRBD1,TRBJ2-4,.
CASSRPGTKYNEQFF,TGTGCCAGCAGCCGCCCCGGGACTAAATACAATGAGCAGTTCTTC,TRBV7-9,TRBD2,TRBJ2-1,.
CASSIPQGGTDTQYF,TGTGCCAGTAGTATCCCACAGGGTGGAACAGATACGCAGTATTTT,TRBV19,.,TRBJ2-3,once
CASSKAGSQETQYF,TGTGCCAGCAGTAAGGCAGGGTCCCAAGAGACCCAGTACTTC,TRBV28,.,TRBJ2-5,.
CASSVWVAGLNEQFF,TGTGCCAGCAGCGTGTGGGTAGCGGGCCTCAATGAGCAGTTCTTC,TRBV9,TRBD2,TRBJ2-1,.
CASSFRMRAQPQHF,TGTGCCAGCAGTTTTAGGATGCGGGCTCAGCCCCAGCATTTT,TRBV28,.,TRBJ1-5,.
CASRGAGGPEEQYF,TGTGCCAGCAGGGGAGCGGGAGGCCCTGAGGAGCAGTACTTC,TRBV28,TRBD2,TRBJ2-7,.
CASSPKDKYGYTF,TGTGCCAGCAGCCCGAAAGACAAATATGGCTACACCTTC,TRBV7-9,.,TRBJ1-2,.
CASSFLSPGTGQNEKLFF,TGCGCCAGCAGCTTCCTGTCCCCCGGGACGGGACAGAATGAAAAACTGTTTTTT,TRBV5-1,TRBD1,TRBJ1-4,.
CASSLLIGQPNEQFF,TGTGCCAGCAGTTTATTAATCGGACAGCCCAATGAGCAGTTCTTC,TRBV27,.,TRBJ2-1,.
CASSEAMGGGGEQFF,TGTGCCAGCAGTGAAGCCATGGGGGGGGGCGGTGAGCAGTTCTTC,TRBV6-1,.,TRBJ2-1,.
CASSIGRSYEQYF,TGTGCCAGTAGTATCGGGCGGAGTTACGAGCAGTACTTC,TRBV19,.,TRBJ2-7,.
CASSSNRRERGEQYF,TGTGCCAGCAGCTCCAACAGGCGGGAGAGGGGCGAGCAGTACTTC,TRBV13,TRBD2,TRBJ2-7,.
CASSMSSGSYEQYF,TGTGCCAGTAGTATGTCTAGCGGGAGTTACGAGCAGTACTTC,TRBV19,TRBD2,TRBJ2-7,.
CASSSGLVSYEQYF,TGCGCCAGCAGCTCGGGACTTGTAAGCTACGAGCAGTACTTC,TRBV5-1,.,TRBJ2-7,.
CASRLGTSGQNEQFF,TGTGCCAGCCGCCTAGGGACTAGCGGGCAGAATGAGCAGTTCTTC,TRBV27,TRBD2,TRBJ2-1,.
CASSLLAGEQYF,TGTGCCAGCAGCTTATTGGCGGGCGAGCAGTACTTC,TRBV7-9,.,TRBJ2-7,.
CASSQWASYEQYF,TGTGCCAGCAGCCAGTGGGCCTCGTACGAGCAGTACTTC,TRBV4-2,.,TRBJ2-7,.
CASSLNWREAYEQYF,TGTGCCAGCAGTTTAAACTGGCGGGAGGCGTACGAGCAGTACTTC,TRBV27,TRBD2,TRBJ2-7,once
CASSQPDRGNTEAFF,TGCGCCAGCAGCCAGCCGGACAGGGGTAACACTGAAGCTTTCTTT,TRBV4-1,TRBD1,TRBJ1-1,.
CASSQQGGGTYGYTF,TGTGCCAGCAGCCAACAGGGAGGAGGGACCTATGGCTACACCTTC,TRBV9,.,TRBJ1-2,.
CASSVDASTPGYDYGYTF,TGTGCCAGCAGCGTAGACGCCTCTACCCCGGGTTACGACTATGGCTACACCTTC,TRBV9,.,TRBJ1-2,.
CASSVGVLAGARETQYF,TGTGCCAGCAGCGTAGGGGTGCTAGCGGGAGCTCGAGAGACCCAGTACTTC,TRBV9,TRBD2,TRBJ2-5,.
CASSPLSPEQFF,TGTGCCAGCAGCCCACTAAGTCCTGAGCAGTTCTTC,TRBV7-9,.,TRBJ2-1,.
CSVEDPLKVGRSYTF,TGCAGCGTTGAAGATCCATTAAAGGTGGGGCGCAGCTACACCTTC,TRBV29-1,.,TRBJ1-2,.
CASSLAPGTGPEKLFF,TGTGCCAGCAGCTTAGCCCCCGGGACAGGGCCTGAAAAACTGTTTTTT,TRBV7-6,TRBD1,TRBJ1-4,.
CASSLRGGTDTQYF,TGCGCCAGCAGCCTCCGGGGAGGCACAGATACGCAGTATTTT,TRBV4-1,.,TRBJ2-3,once
CASRDSVMKVAEAFF,TGTGCCAGCAGGGACAGTGTTATGAAAGTCGCTGAAGCTTTCTTT,TRBV2,.,TRBJ1-1,.
CASSVSPFGEQYF,TGTGCCAGCAGTGTAAGCCCTTTCGGCGAGCAGTACTTC,TRBV25-1,.,TRBJ2-7,once
CASSLSRLGAYEQYF,TGTGCCAGCAGCTTATCTAGACTTGGGGCATACGAGCAGTACTTC,TRBV11-2,.,TRBJ2-7,.
CASSSLPSGRDNEQFF,TGTGCCAGCAGCTCCCTTCCTAGCGGGAGAGACAATGAGCAGTTCTTC,TRBV7-7,TRBD2,TRBJ2-1,.
CAWSSGTGSDTQYF,TGTGCCTGGAGCTCCGGGACAGGATCAGATACGCAGTATTTT,TRBV30,TRBD1,TRBJ2-3,.
CASRKPREHRRGNTEAFF,TGTGCCAGCAGGAAACCACGGGAGCATCGCAGGGGAAACACTGAAGCTTTCTTT,TRBV2,.,TRBJ1-1,.
CASSQRLDSYEQYF,TGTGCCAGCAGCCAACGACTAGATTCGTACGAGCAGTACTTC,TRBV4-2,.,TRBJ2-7,.